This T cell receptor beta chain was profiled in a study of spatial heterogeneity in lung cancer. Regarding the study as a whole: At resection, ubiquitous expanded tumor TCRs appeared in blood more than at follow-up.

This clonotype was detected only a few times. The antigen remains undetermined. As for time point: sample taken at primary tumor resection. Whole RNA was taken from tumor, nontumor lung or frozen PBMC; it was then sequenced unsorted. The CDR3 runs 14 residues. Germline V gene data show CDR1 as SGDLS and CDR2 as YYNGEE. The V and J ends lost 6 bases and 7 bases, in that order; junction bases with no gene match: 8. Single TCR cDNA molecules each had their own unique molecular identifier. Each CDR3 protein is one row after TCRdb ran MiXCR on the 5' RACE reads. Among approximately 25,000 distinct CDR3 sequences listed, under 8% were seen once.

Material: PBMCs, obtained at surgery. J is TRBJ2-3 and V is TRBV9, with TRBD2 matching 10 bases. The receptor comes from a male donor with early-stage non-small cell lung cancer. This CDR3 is CASNSASGSNTQYF. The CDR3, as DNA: TGTGCCAGCAACTCGGCTAGCGGGAGTAATACGCAGTATTTT.